The 14 T cell receptor beta chains in this list originate from one sample, sequenced in a study of control samples from healthy donors and cancer patients. Sequenced by immunoSEQ multiplex PCR; TCRdb stores in-frame clones only, minus some. The data show about 100,000 clones, around 88% seen once. Sequencing was done on a sample of blood. The receptors come from a young man in good health.

The gene calls are TRBV6-1 and TRBJ2-1, with D tentatively TRBD1 (7 bases). Trimming took off 1 base at V and 4 bases at J, with 11 bases between the two ends. Germline V gene sequence: CDR1 MNHNS, CDR2 SASEGT. The CDR3 is made up of 15 amino acids. DNA for the CDR3: TGTGCCAGCAGTGAAGGGGCAGGGGGGTACAATGAGCAGTTCTTC. This gives the protein CASSEGAGGYNEQFF.

The V call is TRBV5-3, the J call TRBJ2-3, with 10 nucleotides matching TRBD2. TRBV5-3 is classed as an ORF, of uncertain function. The CDR3 runs 16 residues. J gave up 6 bases and V 1 base, and 8 bases lay outside the gene matches. CDR3 in amino acids: CARSLRAGGHGDTQYF. CDR3 bases: TGTGCCAGAAGCTTGAGAGCGGGAGGGCACGGGGATACGCAGTATTTT.

The chain carries TRBV5-1 and TRBJ2-3; 8 nucleotides line up with TRBD2. Germline-derived CDR1 and CDR2 are SGHRS and YFSETQ. J gave up 3 bases and V 4 bases, and 7 bases lay outside the gene matches. There are 15 residues in the CDR3. The CDR3 DNA reads TGCGCCAGCAGCGCGGGACTAGGAATAACAGATACGCAGTATTTT. As protein: CASSAGLGITDTQYF.

The table lists this clone with a few counts. V is TRBV30 and J is TRBJ1-3; 9 bases line up with TRBD1. This CDR3 spans 15 amino acids. Germline V CDR1 and CDR2: GTSNPN, SVGIG (reference sequence). Trimming cost V 2 bases and J 1 base; bases outside gene matches: 3. CDR3: CAWSIGQGSGNTIYF. CDR3 sequence (DNA): TGTGCCTGGAGTATCGGACAGGGGTCTGGAAACACCATATATTTT.

The rearrangement joins TRBV11-2 to TRBJ2-7; D remains ambiguous. This CDR3 contains 16 residues. CDR1 is SGHAT and CDR2 is FQNNGV in the germline V gene. Trimming shortened V by 3 bases and J by 0 bases, and 15 bases separated the two germline ends. CDR3 amino acids: CASSFVTRASSYEQYF. Written as DNA, the CDR3 is TGTGCCAGCAGCTTCGTTACTCGGGCGAGCTCCTACGAGCAGTACTTC.

The CDR3 spells CSASWTGGETQYF. CDR3 DNA: TGCAGTGCTAGTTGGACAGGGGGCGAGACCCAGTACTTC. The chain uses TRBV20-1 and TRBJ2-5; TRBD1 matches at 11 bases. The CDR3 extends over 13 amino acids. V was pared by 3 bases and J by 5 bases, with 2 bases of the junction left unmatched. In germline, CDR1 is DFQATT, CDR2 SNEGSKA (reference sequence).

The chain has TRBV28 and TRBJ2-7, with 10 bases that match TRBD1. There are 15 residues in the CDR3. V lost 3 bases, J lost 2 bases, and 4 bases stayed unmatched. Germline V gene lookup returns CDR1 MDHEN and CDR2 SYDVKM. The DNA for the CDR3 is TGTGCCAGCAGTTTTGCCGGGACAGGGGCCTACGAGCAGTACTTC. It is translated as CASSFAGTGAYEQYF.

CDR3 region: CASSLVGYGYTF. The CDR3 coding sequence is TGTGCCAGCAGTTTAGTCGGCTATGGCTACACCTTC. The gene calls are TRBV28 and TRBJ1-2; D is unresolved. V was pared by 2 bases and J by 4 bases, with 5 bases between. This CDR3 is built from 12 residues. Germline V gives CDR1 MDHEN, CDR2 SYDVKM.

The rearrangement uses TRBV5-1 and TRBJ2-2; 8 bases map to TRBD1. There are 16 residues in the CDR3. The germline V gene encodes CDR1 SGHRS and CDR2 YFSETQ. Trimming at V came to 1 base and at J to 5 bases, leaving 7 bases not matched to a gene. The CDR3 bases are TGCGCCAGCAGCTTGAGGGCAGGGGGCCTAACCGGGGAGCTGTTTTTT. Its protein product is CASSLRAGGLTGELFF.

This chain connects TRBV5-4 to TRBJ2-2; D ambiguous. The germline CDR1 and CDR2 sequences are SGHNT and YYREEE (reference sequence). The CDR3 sequence is 13 residues long. V was trimmed by 1 base and J by 7 bases, leaving 8 bases between them. The CDR3 sequence is CASSLTPGGELFF. CDR3 in DNA: TGTGCCAGCAGCTTGACACCCGGCGGGGAGCTGTTTTTT.

This clone showed up just once. V and J are TRBV6-1 and TRBJ2-3; 11 bases match TRBD2. This CDR3 region has 18 residues. Germline loops: CDR1 MNHNS, CDR2 SASEGT. V shed 1 base, J shed 3 bases, and the junction held 9 bases outside the gene matches. The CDR3 DNA reads as TGTGCCAGCAGTGAAGTTCCCTCCGGGACTAGCGGAACAGATACGCAGTATTTT. Protein: CASSEVPSGTSGTDTQYF.

The J gene is TRBJ2-1, the V gene TRBV5-1, with 8 bases aligning to TRBD2. The CDR3 totals 15 residues. V trimming: 6 bases; J trimming: 2 bases; junction bases outside the gene matches: 7. Germline values: CDR1 SGHRS, CDR2 YFSETQ. CDR3 nucleotide sequence: TGCGCCAGCACCCAAGCGGGAGCAGCCTACAATGAGCAGTTCTTC. This encodes CASTQAGAAYNEQFF.

The chain links TRBV27 to TRBJ2-2; D may be TRBD1 or TRBD2 (5 bases each). The length of the CDR3 is 16 residues. CDR1 MNHEY and CDR2 SMNVEV come from the germline V gene (reference sequence). The V end lost 3 bases, the J end lost 0 bases, and 11 bases lay between the germline ends. The DNA of the CDR3 is TGTGCCAGCAGTTTTTATTTGGGGGCGAACACCGGGGAGCTGTTTTTT. Encoded protein: CASSFYLGANTGELFF.

The rearrangement uses TRBV11-2 and TRBJ2-7, with 8 bases lining up with TRBD2. The CDR3 length is 15 residues. Per germline, CDR1 SGHAT and CDR2 FQNNGV. Trimming at V came to 4 bases and at J to 5 bases, leaving 10 bases not matched to a gene. This CDR3 is CASSSRFLAGNEQYF. The CDR3 DNA follows: TGTGCCAGCAGCTCCCGGTTCCTAGCGGGTAACGAGCAGTACTTC.